This T cell receptor (beta chain) was sequenced during a study of blood T cell repertoires in COVID-19. Study background: Nucleic acid was either cDNA or gDNA, and it came from T cells, B-cell-depleted T cells, or PBMCs.

Living in roughly 25 US areas, the participants were between about 18 and 100 years of age. There are 14 residues in the CDR3. The V end lost 2 bases, the J end lost 3 bases, and 10 bases lay between the germline ends. Germline values: CDR1 SGHRS, CDR2 YFSETQ. Original analysis: Reference gene primer amplification in the assay estimated nucleated cell counts. The protocol was immunoSEQ multiplex PCR, while the TCRdb copy is restricted to in-frame clones and leaves out a portion. V and J calls and clone size are those listed in that table; D and trimming were worked out from the DNA. This repertoire shows approximately 440,000 clones, 80% to 95% found once; its top ten account for about 0.6%.

The V and J genes are TRBV5-1 and TRBJ2-3; a possible D gene is TRBD1 (6 bases). This TCR derives from a man aged 18 to 30 who had recovered from COVID-19. The sample comprised PBMCs or T cells enriched from blood (not recorded which). The CDR3 DNA reads TGCGCCAGCAGCTTATACAGGGATACAGATACGCAGTATTTT. Protein: CASSLYRDTDTQYF.